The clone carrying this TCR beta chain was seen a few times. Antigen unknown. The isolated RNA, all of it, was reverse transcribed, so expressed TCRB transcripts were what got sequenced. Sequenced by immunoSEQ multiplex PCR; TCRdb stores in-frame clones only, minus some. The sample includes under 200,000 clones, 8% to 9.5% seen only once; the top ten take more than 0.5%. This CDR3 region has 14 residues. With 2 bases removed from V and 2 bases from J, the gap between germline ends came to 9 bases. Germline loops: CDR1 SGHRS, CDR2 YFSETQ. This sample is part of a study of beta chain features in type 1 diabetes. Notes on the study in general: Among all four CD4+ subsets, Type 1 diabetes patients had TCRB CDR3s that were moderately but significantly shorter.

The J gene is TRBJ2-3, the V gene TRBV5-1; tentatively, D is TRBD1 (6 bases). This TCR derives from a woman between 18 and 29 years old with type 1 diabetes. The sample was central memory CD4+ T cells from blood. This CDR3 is CASSFYRDTDTQYF. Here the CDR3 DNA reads TGCGCCAGCAGCTTCTACAGGGACACAGATACGCAGTATTTT.